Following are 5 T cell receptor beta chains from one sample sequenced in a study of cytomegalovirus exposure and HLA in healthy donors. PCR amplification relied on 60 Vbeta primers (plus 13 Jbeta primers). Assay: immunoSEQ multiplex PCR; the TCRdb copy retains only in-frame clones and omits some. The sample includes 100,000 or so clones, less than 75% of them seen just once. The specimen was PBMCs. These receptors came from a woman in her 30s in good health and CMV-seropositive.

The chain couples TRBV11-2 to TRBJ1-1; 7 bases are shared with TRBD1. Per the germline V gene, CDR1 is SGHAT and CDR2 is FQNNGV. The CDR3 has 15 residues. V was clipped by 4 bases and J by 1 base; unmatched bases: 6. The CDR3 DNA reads TGTGCCAGCAGCTCCGGGGGACAGACGAACACTGAAGCTTTCTTT. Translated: CASSSGGQTNTEAFF.

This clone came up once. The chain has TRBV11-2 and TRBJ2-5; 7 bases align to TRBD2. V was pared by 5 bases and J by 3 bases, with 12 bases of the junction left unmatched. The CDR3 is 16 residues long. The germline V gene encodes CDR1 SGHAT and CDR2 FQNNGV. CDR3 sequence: CASSPGGVGGEETQYF. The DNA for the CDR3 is TGTGCCAGCAGCCCCGGCGGGGTGGGGGGGGAAGAGACCCAGTACTTC.

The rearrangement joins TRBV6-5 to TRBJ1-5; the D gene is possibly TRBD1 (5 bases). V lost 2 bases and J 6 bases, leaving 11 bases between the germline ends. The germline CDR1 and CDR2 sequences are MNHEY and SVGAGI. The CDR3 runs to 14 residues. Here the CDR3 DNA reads TGTGCCAGCAGTTACGTTAGGGGAAGTCAGCCCCAGCATTTT. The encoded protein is CASSYVRGSQPQHF.

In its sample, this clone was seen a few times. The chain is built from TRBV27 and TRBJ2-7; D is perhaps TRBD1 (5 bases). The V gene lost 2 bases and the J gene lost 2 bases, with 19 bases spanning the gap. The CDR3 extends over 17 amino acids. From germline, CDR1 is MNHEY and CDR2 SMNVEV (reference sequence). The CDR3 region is CASSLARIGQGTYEQYF. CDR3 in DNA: TGTGCCAGCAGTTTAGCGCGAATCGGGCAGGGCACCTACGAGCAGTACTTC.

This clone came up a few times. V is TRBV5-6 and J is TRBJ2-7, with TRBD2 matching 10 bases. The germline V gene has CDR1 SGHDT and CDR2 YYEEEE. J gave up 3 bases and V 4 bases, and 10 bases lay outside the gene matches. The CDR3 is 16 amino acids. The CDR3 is CASSTILAGASYEQYF. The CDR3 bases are TGTGCCAGCAGCACCATCCTAGCGGGGGCCAGCTACGAGCAGTACTTC.